The 18 T cell receptor beta chains in this list originate from one sample, sequenced in a study of early T cells in non-severe SARS-CoV-2 infection. TCRdb re-derived calls from the 5' RACE reads in MiXCR, one entry per CDR3 protein. The sample lists tens of thousands of distinct CDR3 sequences, about 5% occurring once. Sequencing was done on a sample of whole blood. The source is an adult who was a healthcare worker with PCR-confirmed SARS-CoV-2 infection or an uninfected control (not recorded which).

This clonotype was seen repeatedly, ten times or more. V is TRBV29-1 and J is TRBJ2-3; 7 positions match TRBD2. CDR3 length: 12 residues. Looked up from germline, CDR1 is SQVTM and CDR2 is ANQGSEA. J gave up 0 bases and V 7 bases, and 1 base lay outside the gene matches. The CDR3 DNA sequence: TGCAGCGGGGGAGGGAGCACAGATACGCAGTATTTT. As protein: CSGGGSTDTQYF.

The sample holds many counts of this clonotype. The rearrangement joins TRBV30 to TRBJ2-1; D possibly corresponds to TRBD2 (6 bases). V was clipped by 5 bases and J by 10 bases, with 21 bases between them. This CDR3 has 14 amino acids. The V gene's germline CDR1 is GTSNPN and CDR2 SVGIG (reference sequence). The DNA of the CDR3 is TGTGCCTGGGCCGGGGGTCCTACGGCAATGGAGCAGTTCTTC. This translates into CAWAGGPTAMEQFF.

This chain joins TRBV7-9 and TRBJ2-3; 9 positions match TRBD2. This CDR3 contains 17 residues. The ends lost 3 bases at V and 4 bases at J; junction bases unmatched: 11. CDR1 and CDR2 from the germline V gene are SEHNR and FQNEAQ (reference sequence). CDR3 sequence (DNA): TGTGCCAGCAGCTTCATAGCGGGAGTGAGTGGCGCAGATACGCAGTATTTT. Translating gives CASSFIAGVSGADTQYF.

This clonotype was counted many times. The chain has TRBV12-3 or TRBV12-4 and TRBJ2-2; 8 nucleotides align to TRBD2. Trimming at V came to 5 bases and at J to 3 bases, leaving 8 bases not matched to a gene. This CDR3 contains 16 residues. In nucleotides, the CDR3 is TGTGCCAGCAGTATCGAGGCGGGAGGCCACACCGGGGAGCTGTTTTTT. It codes for CASSIEAGGHTGELFF.

This clonotype occurred a few times. The chain carries TRBV10-3 and TRBJ2-1, with D unresolved. V was shortened by 8 bases and J by 7 bases, with 12 bases between the two germline ends. The V gene's germline CDR1 is ENHRY and CDR2 SYGVKD. The CDR3 covers 12 residues. The CDR3 region has the DNA TGTGCCATCTCCGAAGGCCAGAATGAGCAGTTCTTC. Translated, it gives CAISEGQNEQFF.

This clonotype was seen many times. V gene TRBV5-5 combines with J gene TRBJ2-7, with TRBD2 matching over 8 bases. This CDR3 is built from 18 residues. The junction had 15 bases not matched to a gene; V was cut back by 2 bases and J by 2 bases. Germline CDR1 reads SGHKS; CDR2 reads YYEKEE (reference sequence). CDR3 sequence: CASSLDVGLAGEPYEQYF. The CDR3 DNA follows: TGTGCCAGCAGCTTAGATGTGGGGCTAGCGGGCGAACCCTACGAGCAGTACTTC.

This clonotype was recorded many times. The genes are TRBV6-5 and TRBJ2-3; a possible D gene is TRBD1 (5 bases). CDR3 length: 15 residues. The germline gives CDR1 MNHEY, CDR2 SVGAGI. The V and J ends lost 8 bases and 0 bases respectively, with 15 bases between them. The CDR3 here is CASRSPTASTDTQYF. The CDR3 region has the DNA TGTGCCAGCCGATCTCCGACAGCTAGCACAGATACGCAGTATTTT.

This clonotype showed up many times. The chain couples TRBV11-2 to TRBJ2-7; D is ambiguous. V was shortened by 1 base and J by 4 bases, with 11 bases between the two germline ends. Germline values: CDR1 SGHAT, CDR2 FQNNGV. The CDR3 has 14 amino acids. For the CDR3, the DNA is TGTGCCAGCAGCTTAGCTCTCGGGTTGTACGAGCAGTACTTC. The encoded protein is CASSLALGLYEQYF.

This clonotype was seen at least ten times. The chain employs TRBV27 and TRBJ2-5; tentatively, D is TRBD2 (6 bases). The CDR3 spans 13 residues. V shed 5 bases and J shed 5 bases, with 12 bases lying between them. Germline-derived CDR1 and CDR2 are MNHEY and SMNVEV (reference sequence). The CDR3 coding sequence is TGTGCCAGCAGTACGACTAGGTTGGAGACCCAGTACTTC. Translation gives CASSTTRLETQYF.

This clonotype was counted at least ten times. The CDR3 coding sequence is TGTGCCTGGAGCGGAACACAGAATCAGCCCCAGCATTTT. It is translated as CAWSGTQNQPQHF. J is TRBJ1-5 and V is TRBV30; D gene unclear. Germline assignment: CDR1 GTSNPN and CDR2 SVGIG (reference sequence). The CDR3 totals 13 residues. V lost 3 bases, J lost 4 bases, and 10 bases lay in between.

This clonotype was counted many times. The gene calls are TRBV5-3 and TRBJ2-7; 9 bases fit TRBD2. TRBV5-3 is given ORF status, its function remaining uncertain. The CDR3 sequence is 17 residues long. J was trimmed by 3 bases and V by 4 bases; bases with no gene match: 14. CDR3 sequence reads: CARSRPPRTSDYYEQYF. CDR3 bases: TGTGCCAGAAGCCGACCCCCCCGGACTAGCGATTACTACGAGCAGTACTTC.

There are many counts of this clonotype. V and J are TRBV5-8 and TRBJ2-7, with 10 nucleotides matching TRBD1. Trimming cost V 4 bases and J 6 bases; bases outside gene matches: 16. The germline V gene has CDR1 SGHTS and CDR2 YDEGEE. The CDR3 extends over 17 amino acids. Here the CDR3 DNA reads TGTGCCAGCAGCCTGAATAAAGGGACAGGGGCCGCTGGCGAGCAGTACTTC. This encodes CASSLNKGTGAAGEQYF.

This clonotype has at least ten counts. V gene TRBV7-2 combines with J gene TRBJ1-1; D call uncertain. Germline V gene data show CDR1 as SGHTA and CDR2 as FQGNSA. CDR3 length equals 14 residues. V gave up 4 bases and J gave up 2 bases, with 11 bases separating them. The CDR3, as DNA: TGTGCCAGCAGCTGGTACTCCTCCAACACTGAAGCTTTCTTT. The encoded protein is CASSWYSSNTEAFF. Full variable domain (missing parts from reference TRBV7-2 and TRBJ1-1): GAGVSQSPSNKVTEKGKDVELRCDPISGHTALYWYRQSLGQGLEFLIYFQGNSAPDKSGLPSDRFSAERTGGSVSTLTIQRTQQEDSAVYLCASSWYSSNTEAFFGQGTRLTVV.

This clonotype was seen many times. The rearrangement links TRBV2 to TRBJ1-2; tentative D call: TRBD1 (5 bases). The germline gives CDR1 SNHLY, CDR2 FYNNEI. CDR3 length equals 17 residues. V gave up 1 base and J gave up 0 bases, with 15 bases separating them. The CDR3 reads CASSEDPYRRANYGYTF. CDR3 nucleotides: TGTGCCAGCAGTGAAGACCCCTACAGGCGAGCTAACTATGGCTACACCTTC.

This clonotype was seen ten or more times. The V gene is TRBV20-1, the J gene TRBJ2-3, with D possibly TRBD2 on 7 matching bases. The CDR3 runs 14 residues. Germline V CDR1 and CDR2: DFQATT, SNEGSKA (reference sequence). V was pared by 8 bases and J by 0 bases, with 15 bases between. CDR3: CSTLGGVSTDTQYF. For the CDR3, the DNA is TGCAGTACCCTAGGGGGGGTGAGCACAGATACGCAGTATTTT.

This clonotype was seen ten or more times. This chain connects TRBV6-5 to TRBJ2-1, with D hard to call. With 6 bases removed from V and 10 bases from J, the gap between germline ends came to 10 bases. This CDR3 has 11 residues. Looked up from germline, CDR1 is MNHEY and CDR2 is SVGAGI. Here the CDR3 DNA reads TGTGCCAGCAGGCGCGAAGGGGAGCAGTTCTTC. Its translation is CASRREGEQFF.

Ten or more counts support this clonotype. J is TRBJ1-1 and V is TRBV7-2; D gene unclear. The germline V gene encodes CDR1 SGHTA and CDR2 FQGNSA. The V and J ends lost 7 bases and 1 base respectively, with 13 bases between them. The CDR3 covers 14 residues. CDR3 in DNA: TGTGCCAGCAACTTGGACGTGCAGAACACTGAAGCTTTCTTT. This encodes CASNLDVQNTEAFF. Based on the CDR3 plus reference TRBV7-2 and TRBJ1-1, the full variable domain is GAGVSQSPSNKVTEKGKDVELRCDPISGHTALYWYRQSLGQGLEFLIYFQGNSAPDKSGLPSDRFSAERTGGSVSTLTIQRTQQEDSAVYLCASNLDVQNTEAFFGQGTRLTVV.

The chain combines TRBV7-9 with TRBJ2-7; D is unresolved. Germline V gives CDR1 SEHNR, CDR2 FQNEAQ (reference sequence). The V gene lost 5 bases and the J gene lost 0 bases, with 14 bases spanning the gap. The CDR3 spans 15 residues. CDR3 coding DNA: TGTGCCAGCAGCCTTCAGGACGGAATCTCCTACGAGCAGTACTTC. Its protein product is CASSLQDGISYEQYF.